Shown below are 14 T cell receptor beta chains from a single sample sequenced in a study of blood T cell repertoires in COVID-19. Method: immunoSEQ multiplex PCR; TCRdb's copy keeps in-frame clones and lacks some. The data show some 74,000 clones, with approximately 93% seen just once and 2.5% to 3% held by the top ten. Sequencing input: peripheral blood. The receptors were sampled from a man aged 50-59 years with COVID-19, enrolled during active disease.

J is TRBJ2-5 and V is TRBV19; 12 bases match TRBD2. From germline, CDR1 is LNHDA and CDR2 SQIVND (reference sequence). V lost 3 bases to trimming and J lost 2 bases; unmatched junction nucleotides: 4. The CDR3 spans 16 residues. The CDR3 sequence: CASSIRLAGEQETQYF. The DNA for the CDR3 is TGTGCCAGTAGTATCCGACTAGCGGGGGAGCAAGAGACCCAGTACTTC.

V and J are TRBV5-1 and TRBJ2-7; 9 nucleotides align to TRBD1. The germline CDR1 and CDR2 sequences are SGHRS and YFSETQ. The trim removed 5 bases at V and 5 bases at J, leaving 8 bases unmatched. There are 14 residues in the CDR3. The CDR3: CASSANGQGHEQYF. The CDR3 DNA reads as TGCGCCAGCAGTGCAAACGGACAGGGGCACGAGCAGTACTTC.

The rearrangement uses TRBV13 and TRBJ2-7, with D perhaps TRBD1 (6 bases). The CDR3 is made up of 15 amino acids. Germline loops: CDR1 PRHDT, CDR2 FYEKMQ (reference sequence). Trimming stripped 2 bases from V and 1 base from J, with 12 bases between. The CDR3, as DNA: TGTGCCAGCAGCTTAAACCCCGGACAGTCCTACGAGCAGTACTTC. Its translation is CASSLNPGQSYEQYF.

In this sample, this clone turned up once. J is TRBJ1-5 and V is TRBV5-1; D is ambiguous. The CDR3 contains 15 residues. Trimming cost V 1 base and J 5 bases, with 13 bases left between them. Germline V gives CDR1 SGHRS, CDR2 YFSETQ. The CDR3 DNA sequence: TGCGCCAGCAGCTTGTGGGCGGGGAAGGATCAGCCCCAGCATTTT. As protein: CASSLWAGKDQPQHF.

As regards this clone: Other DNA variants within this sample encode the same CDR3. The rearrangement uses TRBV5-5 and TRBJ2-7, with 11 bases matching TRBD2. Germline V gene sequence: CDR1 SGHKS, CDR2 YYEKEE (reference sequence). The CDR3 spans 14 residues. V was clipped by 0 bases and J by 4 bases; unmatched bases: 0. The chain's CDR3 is CASSLGTSGYEQYF. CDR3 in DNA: TGTGCCAGCAGCTTGGGGACTAGCGGGTACGAGCAGTACTTC.

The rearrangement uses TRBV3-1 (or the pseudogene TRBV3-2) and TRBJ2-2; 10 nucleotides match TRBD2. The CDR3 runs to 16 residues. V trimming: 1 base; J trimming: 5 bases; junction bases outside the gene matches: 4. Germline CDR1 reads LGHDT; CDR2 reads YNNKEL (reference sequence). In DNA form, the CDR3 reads TGTGCCAGCAGCCAAGCGGGGACTAGCGAGACCGGGGAGCTGTTTTTT. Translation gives CASSQAGTSETGELFF.

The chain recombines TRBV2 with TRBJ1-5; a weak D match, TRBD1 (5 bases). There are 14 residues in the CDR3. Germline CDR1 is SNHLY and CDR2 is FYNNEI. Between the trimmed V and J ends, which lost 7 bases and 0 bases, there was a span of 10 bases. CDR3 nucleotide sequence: TGTGCCAGCAACCCGACAGATAGCAATCAGCCCCAGCATTTT. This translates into CASNPTDSNQPQHF.

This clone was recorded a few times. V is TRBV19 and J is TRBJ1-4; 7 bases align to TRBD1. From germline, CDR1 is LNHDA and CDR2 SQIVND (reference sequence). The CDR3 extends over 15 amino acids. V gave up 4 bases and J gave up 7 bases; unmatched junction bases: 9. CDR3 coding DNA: TGTGCCAGTAGTAGCACAGGGGAAGCAAGTGAAAAACTGTTTTTT. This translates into CASSSTGEASEKLFF.

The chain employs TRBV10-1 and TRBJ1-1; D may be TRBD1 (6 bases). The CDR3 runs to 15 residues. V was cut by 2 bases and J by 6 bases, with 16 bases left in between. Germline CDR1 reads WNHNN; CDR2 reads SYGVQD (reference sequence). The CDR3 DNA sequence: TGCGCCAGCAGTGAGCAAGGGGGTCGGTTTTCTGAAGCTTTCTTT. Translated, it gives CASSEQGGRFSEAFF.

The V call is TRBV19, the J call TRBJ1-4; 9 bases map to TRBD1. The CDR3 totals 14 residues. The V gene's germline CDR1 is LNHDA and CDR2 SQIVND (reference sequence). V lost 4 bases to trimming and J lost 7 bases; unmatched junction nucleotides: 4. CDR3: CASSTGQGTEKLFF. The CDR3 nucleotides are TGTGCCAGTAGTACCGGACAGGGGACTGAAAAACTGTTTTTT.

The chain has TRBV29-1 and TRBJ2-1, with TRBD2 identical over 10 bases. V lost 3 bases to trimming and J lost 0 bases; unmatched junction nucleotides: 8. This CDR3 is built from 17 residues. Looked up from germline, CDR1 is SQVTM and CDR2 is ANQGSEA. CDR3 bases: TGCAGCGTTGAGAACCCTAGCGGGGGAAGCTCCTACAATGAGCAGTTCTTC. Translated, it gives CSVENPSGGSSYNEQFF.

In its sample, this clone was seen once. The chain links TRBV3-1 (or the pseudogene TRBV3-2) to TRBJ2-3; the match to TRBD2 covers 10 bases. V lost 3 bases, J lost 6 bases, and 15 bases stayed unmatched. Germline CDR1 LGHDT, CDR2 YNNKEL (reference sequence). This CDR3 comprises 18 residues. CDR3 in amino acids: CASSQGTSGNIGGDTQYF. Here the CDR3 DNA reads TGTGCCAGCAGCCAGGGCACTAGCGGGAATATTGGCGGGGATACGCAGTATTTT.

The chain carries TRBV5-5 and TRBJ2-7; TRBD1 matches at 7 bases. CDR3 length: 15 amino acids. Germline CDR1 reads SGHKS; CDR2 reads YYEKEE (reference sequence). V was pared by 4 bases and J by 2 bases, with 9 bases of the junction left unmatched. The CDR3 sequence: CASSLRDSLTYEQYF. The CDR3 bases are TGTGCCAGCAGCCTCCGGGACAGCTTAACCTACGAGCAGTACTTC.

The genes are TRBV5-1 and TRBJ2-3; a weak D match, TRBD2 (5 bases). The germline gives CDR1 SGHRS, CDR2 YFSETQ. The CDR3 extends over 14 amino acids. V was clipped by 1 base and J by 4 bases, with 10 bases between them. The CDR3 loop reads CASSLWESADTQYF. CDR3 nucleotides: TGCGCCAGCAGCTTGTGGGAGTCGGCAGATACGCAGTATTTT.